This note documents a single T cell receptor beta chain sequence. This specimen comes from a study of PD-L1 blockade in urothelial cancer. Sequenced by immunoSEQ multiplex PCR; TCRdb stores in-frame clones only, minus some. The table records around 63,000 clones, roughly 79% of them present only once. CDR1 MGHRA and CDR2 YSYEKL come from the germline V gene. The CDR3 runs to 15 residues. Trimming at V came to 5 bases and at J to 2 bases, leaving 8 bases not matched to a gene. Time point of the sample: pretreatment peripheral blood. Urothelial carcinoma affected the patients, and it was locally advanced or metastatic. Each patient contributed between 1 and 8 total time points of blood mononuclear cells, pretreatment and during treatment.

V gene TRBV4-1 combines with J gene TRBJ1-1; 7 nucleotides match TRBD1. This clonotype was obtained from a man in his 70s with urothelial cancer. The source material was PBMCs, sampled around atezolizumab (anti-PD-L1) treatment. The CDR3 sequence: CASSSRDSENTEAFF. CDR3 DNA sequence: TGCGCCAGCAGCAGCCGGGACAGCGAAAACACTGAAGCTTTCTTT.